This entry lists 20 T cell receptor beta chains sequenced from one sample in a study of OX40 agonist ivuxolimab in advanced cancers. Method: immunoSEQ multiplex PCR; TCRdb's copy keeps in-frame clones and lacks some. The sample contains about 79,000 clones, roughly 90% of which appear only once. The sample consisted of CD4+ or CD8+ T cells sorted from blood, taken in a trial of the OX40 agonist ivuxolimab. The receptors here all came from an adult with an advanced solid tumor such as melanoma, head and neck, liver or kidney cancer.

The V call is TRBV7-3, the J call TRBJ2-2, with TRBD2 matching over 10 bases. The CDR3 spans 16 residues. V lost 0 bases and J lost 4; bases outside the gene matches: 2. CDR1 and CDR2 (germline): SGHTA, FQGTGA. CDR3 sequence (DNA): TGTGCCAGCAGCTTAACGGCTAGCGGGAGCACCGGGGAGCTGTTTTTT. The encoded protein is CASSLTASGSTGELFF.

The CDR3: CASSGTGESYEQYF. The CDR3 DNA sequence: TGTGCCAGCAGCGGGACAGGGGAGTCCTACGAGCAGTACTTC. This rearrangement joins TRBV6-5 to TRBJ2-7, with 10 bases matching TRBD1. This CDR3 spans 14 amino acids. Germline V gene sequence: CDR1 MNHEY, CDR2 SVGAGI. The V segment lost 6 bases and the J segment 1 base; nucleotides outside the gene matches: 3.

V usage is TRBV29-1 and J usage is TRBJ2-7; 7 positions agree with TRBD1. This CDR3 spans 14 amino acids. Germline CDR1 SQVTM, CDR2 ANQGSEA. Trimming took 1 base from V and 4 from J; bases not matched to a gene: 7. CDR3 DNA sequence: TGCAGCGTTGAAGGGTGGGGACAGACTTACGAGCAGTACTTC. Translated: CSVEGWGQTYEQYF.

This clone was detected only once. CDR3: CASSRLSSYTEAFF. The CDR3 nucleotides are TGTGCCAGCAGCCGACTCTCCTCATACACTGAAGCTTTCTTT. This chain links TRBV27 with TRBJ1-1; D is uncertain. V dropped 6 bases and J dropped 3 bases, with 14 bases sitting between them. The germline gives CDR1 MNHEY, CDR2 SMNVEV (reference sequence). CDR3 size: 14 residues.

The rearrangement links TRBV23-1 to TRBJ1-2; D remains ambiguous. TRBV23-1 is an ORF for which the function is uncertain. The CDR3 has 14 residues. V was pared by 2 bases and J by 4 bases, with 11 bases between. DNA for the CDR3: TGCGCCAGCAGTCAAATCATACCGGCCTATGGCTACACCTTC. The encoded protein is CASSQIIPAYGYTF.

The chain recombines TRBV7-9 with TRBJ1-1, with D hard to call. Germline V gives CDR1 SEHNR, CDR2 FQNEAQ (reference sequence). This CDR3 region has 12 residues. V was clipped by 1 base and J by 6 bases, with 6 bases between them. DNA of the CDR3: TGTGCCAGCAGCTTAGGAGTAGCTGAAGCTTTCTTT. It yields the protein CASSLGVAEAFF.

The chain couples TRBV7-2 to TRBJ1-2; weak D call: TRBD1 (6 bases). The CDR3 has 17 amino acids. Trimming cost V 1 base and J 4 bases, with 19 bases left between them. The germline V gene has CDR1 SGHTA and CDR2 FQGNSA. The DNA of the CDR3 is TGTGCCAGCAGCTTAGAGAAGACAGGCTACCTAATCTATGGCTACACCTTC. Translating gives CASSLEKTGYLIYGYTF.

The rearrangement uses TRBV9 and TRBJ1-2, with D possibly TRBD1 on 6 matching bases. Germline assignment: CDR1 SGDLS and CDR2 YYNGEE. Trimming took off 0 bases at V and 2 bases at J, with 11 bases between the two ends. This CDR3 is 15 amino acids long. This CDR3 reads CASSVDPGANYGYTF. CDR3 coding DNA: TGTGCCAGCAGCGTAGACCCGGGGGCGAACTATGGCTACACCTTC.

This chain uses TRBV4-1 with TRBJ2-1, with TRBD2 matching over 10 bases. V trimming: 5 bases; J trimming: 4 bases; junction bases outside the gene matches: 2. The germline V gene encodes CDR1 MGHRA and CDR2 YSYEKL. The CDR3 contains 14 residues. In nucleotides, the CDR3 is TGCGCCAGCAGCTTAGCGGGGGGTTACAATGAGCAGTTCTTC. This translates into CASSLAGGYNEQFF.

The rearrangement uses TRBV7-9 and TRBJ1-1, with D uncertain. The CDR3 is 12 amino acids. CDR1 is SEHNR and CDR2 is FQNEAQ in the germline V gene (reference sequence). V was trimmed by 0 bases and J by 7 bases, leaving 6 bases between them. Here the CDR3 DNA reads TGTGCCAGCAGCTTAGCAATAAATGAAGCTTTCTTT. Protein product: CASSLAINEAFF. Based on the CDR3 plus reference TRBV7-9 and TRBJ1-1, the full variable domain is DTGVSQNPRHKITKRGQNVTFRCDPISEHNRLYWYRQTLGQGPEFLTYFQNEAQLEKSRLLSDRFSAERPKGSFSTLEIQRTEQGDSAMYLCASSLAINEAFFGQGTRLTVV.

CDR3 region: CASGLIGLTYEQYF. CDR3 DNA: TGTGCTAGTGGTTTGATAGGGTTGACCTACGAGCAGTACTTC. The chain couples TRBV12-5 to TRBJ2-7, with D unresolved. V was cut by 2 bases and J by 2 bases, with 10 bases left in between. The CDR3 runs 14 residues. Germline assignment: CDR1 LGHNT and CDR2 FRNRAP.

The chain links TRBV4-1 to TRBJ2-1; 8 nucleotides agree with TRBD1. V lost 6 bases and J lost 4; bases outside the gene matches: 8. This CDR3 has 15 amino acids. Per germline, CDR1 MGHRA and CDR2 YSYEKL. CDR3 sequence: CASSLTGQVYNEQFF. CDR3 nucleotides: TGCGCCAGCAGTCTTACGGGACAGGTATACAATGAGCAGTTCTTC.

The rearrangement uses TRBV7-9 and TRBJ1-2; D is ambiguous. Deletions cut 2 bases from V and 6 bases from J, with 7 bases between. The CDR3 totals 12 residues. From germline, CDR1 is SEHNR and CDR2 FQNEAQ (reference sequence). This chain's CDR3 is CASSLFSDGYTF. The CDR3 nucleotides read TGTGCCAGCAGCTTATTCTCGGATGGCTACACCTTC. Combining the CDR3 with reference TRBV7-9 and TRBJ1-2 gives the whole variable domain DTGVSQNPRHKITKRGQNVTFRCDPISEHNRLYWYRQTLGQGPEFLTYFQNEAQLEKSRLLSDRFSAERPKGSFSTLEIQRTEQGDSAMYLCASSLFSDGYTFGSGTRLTVV.

The rearrangement joins TRBV2 to TRBJ1-5; TRBD1 agrees at 10 bases. CDR1 and CDR2 (germline): SNHLY, FYNNEI. The CDR3 totals 15 residues. V lost 2 bases to trimming and J lost 6 bases; unmatched junction nucleotides: 4. CDR3 region: CASSELGQGIQPQHF. The CDR3 DNA is TGTGCCAGCAGTGAATTGGGACAGGGGATTCAGCCCCAGCATTTT.

The chain joins TRBV7-9 to TRBJ1-2, with D possibly TRBD1 on 5 matching bases. V lost 5 bases and J lost 8, with 15 bases in between. The CDR3 extends over 13 amino acids. Germline CDR1 is SEHNR and CDR2 is FQNEAQ (reference sequence). The CDR3 loop is CASSLRGVDGYTF. In DNA, the CDR3 is TGTGCCAGCAGCCTAAGGGGAGTCGACGGCTACACCTTC.

The V and J genes are TRBV27 and TRBJ2-2, with D hard to call. The CDR3 runs to 16 residues. The germline gives CDR1 MNHEY, CDR2 SMNVEV (reference sequence). Trimming removed 3 bases at V and 0 bases at J, with 11 bases between. CDR3 bases: TGTGCCAGCAGTTTCATCCGGTTCGCGAACACCGGGGAGCTGTTTTTT. This translates into CASSFIRFANTGELFF.

The chain has TRBV7-3 and TRBJ2-2, with D perhaps matching TRBD1 (6 bases). Per germline, CDR1 SGHTA and CDR2 FQGTGA. The CDR3 totals 15 residues. V was clipped by 4 bases and J by 2 bases, with 11 bases between them. The CDR3 protein is CASSYGTLNTGELFF. The DNA for the CDR3 is TGTGCCAGCAGCTACGGGACACTAAACACCGGGGAGCTGTTTTTT.

J is TRBJ2-7 and V is TRBV27; 14 nucleotides match TRBD2. Germline V gene sequence: CDR1 MNHEY, CDR2 SMNVEV (reference sequence). Losses at the gene ends were 5 bases for V and 5 bases for J; bases not matched to a gene: 8. The CDR3 spans 16 residues. Written as DNA, the CDR3 is TGTGCCAGCAGTCTCGGGACTAGCGGGGGCAAGAACGAGCAGTACTTC. Translation gives CASSLGTSGGKNEQYF.

The rearrangement uses TRBV28 and TRBJ1-5; 8 bases are a match to TRBD1. CDR3 length equals 15 residues. The junction had 6 bases not matched to a gene; V was cut back by 5 bases and J by 3 bases. Germline CDR1 MDHEN, CDR2 SYDVKM. CDR3 loop: CASSDDRGHNQPQHF. CDR3 sequence (DNA): TGTGCCAGCAGTGATGACAGGGGCCACAATCAGCCCCAGCATTTT.

The chain employs TRBV19 and TRBJ2-7; 8 bases align to TRBD2. In germline, CDR1 is LNHDA, CDR2 SQIVND (reference sequence). Trimming removed 3 bases from V and 0 bases from J; junction bases left unmatched: 7. The CDR3 has 16 residues. The CDR3, as DNA: TGTGCCAGTAGTATGTCCTTAGCGGGGTTCTCCTACGAGCAGTACTTC. As protein: CASSMSLAGFSYEQYF. Variable domain in full (rest from reference TRBV19 and TRBJ2-7): DGGITQSPKYLFRKEGQNVTLSCEQNLNHDAMYWYRQDPGQGLRLIYYSQIVNDFQKGDIAEGYSVSREKKESFPLTVTSAQKNPTAFYLCASSMSLAGFSYEQYFGPGTRLTVT.